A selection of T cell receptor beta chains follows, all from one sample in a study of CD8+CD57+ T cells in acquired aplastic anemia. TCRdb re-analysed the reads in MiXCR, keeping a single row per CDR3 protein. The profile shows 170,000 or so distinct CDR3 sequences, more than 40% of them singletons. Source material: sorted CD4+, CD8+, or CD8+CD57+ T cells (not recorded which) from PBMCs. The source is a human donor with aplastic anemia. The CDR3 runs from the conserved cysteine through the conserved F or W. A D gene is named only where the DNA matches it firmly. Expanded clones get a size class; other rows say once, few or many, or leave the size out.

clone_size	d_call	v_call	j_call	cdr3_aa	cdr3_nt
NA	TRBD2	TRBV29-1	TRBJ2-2	CSVEDRASGAMNTGELFF	TGCAGCGTTGAAGATCGAGCTAGCGGGGCTATGAACACCGGGGAGCTGTTTTTT
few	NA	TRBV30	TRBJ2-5	CAWSLVGGQETQYF	TGTGCCTGGAGCCTCGTCGGGGGTCAAGAGACCCAGTACTTC
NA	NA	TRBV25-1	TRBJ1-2	CASSEYKVRDGYTF	TGTGCCAGCAGTGAGTATAAAGTCCGGGACGGCTACACCTTC
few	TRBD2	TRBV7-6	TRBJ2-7	CASSSGLDEQYF	TGTGCCAGCAGTAGCGGGTTGGACGAGCAGTACTTC
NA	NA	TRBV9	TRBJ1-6	CASSVVGTGGSSPLHF	TGTGCCAGCAGCGTAGTAGGGACCGGCGGGAGTTCACCCCTCCACTTT
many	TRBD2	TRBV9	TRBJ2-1	CASSVAGLASFYNEQFF	TGTGCCAGCAGCGTAGCCGGACTAGCGAGCTTCTACAATGAGCAGTTCTTC
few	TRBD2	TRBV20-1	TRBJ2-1	CSAREGVFGLAVNNEQFF	TGCAGTGCTAGAGAGGGCGTCTTCGGACTAGCGGTAAACAATGAGCAGTTCTTC
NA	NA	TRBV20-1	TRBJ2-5	CSGKFSTGRKTQYF	TGCAGCGGAAAATTCTCGACAGGGAGGAAGACCCAGTACTTC
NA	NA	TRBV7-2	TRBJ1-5	CASSQEADQPQHF	TGTGCCAGCAGCCAAGAGGCCGATCAGCCCCAGCATTTT
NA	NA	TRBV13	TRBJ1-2	CASSLGSPDYGYTF	TGTGCCAGCAGCTTAGGGAGCCCTGACTATGGCTACACCTTC
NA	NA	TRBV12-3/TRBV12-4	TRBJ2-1	CASSRNEQFF	TGTGCCAGCAGCAGGAATGAGCAGTTCTTC
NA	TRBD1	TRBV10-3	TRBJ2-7	CAISPGQGAGQYF	TGTGCCATCAGTCCGGGACAGGGCGCTGGGCAGTACTTC
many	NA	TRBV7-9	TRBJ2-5	CASSPFEETQYF	TGTGCCAGCAGCCCCTTTGAGGAGACCCAGTACTTC
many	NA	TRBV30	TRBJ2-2	CAWSGPELFF	TGTGCCTGGAGCGGACCAGAGCTGTTTTTT
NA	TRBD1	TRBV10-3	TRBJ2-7	CAIRGGQGESYEQYF	TGTGCCATCAGGGGGGGACAGGGCGAGTCCTACGAGCAGTACTTC
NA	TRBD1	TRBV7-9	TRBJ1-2	CASSSSGDSNYGYTF	TGTGCCAGCAGCTCATCAGGGGACAGCAACTATGGCTACACCTTC
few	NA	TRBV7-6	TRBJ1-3	CASSLGEGAQRF	TGTGCCAGCAGCTTAGGTGAAGGAGCCCAAAGATTT
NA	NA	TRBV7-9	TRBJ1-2	CASSFGQGYGYTF	TGTGCCAGCAGCTTCGGCCAGGGGTATGGCTACACCTTC
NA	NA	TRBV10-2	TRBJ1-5	CASSENSGNYQETQHF	TGCGCCAGCAGTGAGAACAGCGGGAACTACCAAGAGACCCAGCATTTT
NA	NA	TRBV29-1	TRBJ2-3	CSVEPGRGDTQYF	TGCAGCGTTGAACCCGGGCGGGGAGATACGCAGTATTTT
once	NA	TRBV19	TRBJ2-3	CASRQYWDTDTQYF	TGTGCCAGTAGACAGTACTGGGACACAGATACGCAGTATTTT
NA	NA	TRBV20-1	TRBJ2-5	CSARDGPVGTQYF	TGCAGTGCTAGAGATGGGCCCGTCGGGACCCAGTACTTC
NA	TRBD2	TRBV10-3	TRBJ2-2	CAIRAGEGTGELFF	TGTGCCATCCGGGCCGGGGAGGGGACCGGGGAGCTGTTTTTT
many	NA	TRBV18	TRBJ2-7	CASSQNGVSEQYF	TGTGCCAGCTCACAGAACGGGGTTAGCGAGCAGTACTTC
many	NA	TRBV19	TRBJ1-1	CASTLRGRDTEAFF	TGTGCCAGTACCCTGAGGGGCAGGGACACTGAAGCTTTCTTT